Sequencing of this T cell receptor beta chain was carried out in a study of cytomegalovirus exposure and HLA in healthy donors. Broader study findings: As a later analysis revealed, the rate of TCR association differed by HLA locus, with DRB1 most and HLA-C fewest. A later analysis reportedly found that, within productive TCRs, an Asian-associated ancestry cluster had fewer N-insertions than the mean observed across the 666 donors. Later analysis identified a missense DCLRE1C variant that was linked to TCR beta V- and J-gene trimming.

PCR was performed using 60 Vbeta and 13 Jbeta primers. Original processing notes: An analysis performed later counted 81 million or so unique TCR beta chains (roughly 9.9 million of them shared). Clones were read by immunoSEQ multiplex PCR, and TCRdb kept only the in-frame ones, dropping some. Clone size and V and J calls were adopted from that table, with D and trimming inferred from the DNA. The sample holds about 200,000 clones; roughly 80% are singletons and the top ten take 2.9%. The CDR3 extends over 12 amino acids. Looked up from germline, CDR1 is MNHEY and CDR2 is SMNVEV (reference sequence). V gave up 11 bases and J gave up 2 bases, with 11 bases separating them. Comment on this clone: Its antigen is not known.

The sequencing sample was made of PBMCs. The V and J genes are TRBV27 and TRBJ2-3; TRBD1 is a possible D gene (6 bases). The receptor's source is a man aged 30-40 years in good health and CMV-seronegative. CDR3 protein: CAPRGFTDTQYF. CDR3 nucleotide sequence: TGTGCCCCGAGGGGGTTCACAGATACGCAGTATTTT.